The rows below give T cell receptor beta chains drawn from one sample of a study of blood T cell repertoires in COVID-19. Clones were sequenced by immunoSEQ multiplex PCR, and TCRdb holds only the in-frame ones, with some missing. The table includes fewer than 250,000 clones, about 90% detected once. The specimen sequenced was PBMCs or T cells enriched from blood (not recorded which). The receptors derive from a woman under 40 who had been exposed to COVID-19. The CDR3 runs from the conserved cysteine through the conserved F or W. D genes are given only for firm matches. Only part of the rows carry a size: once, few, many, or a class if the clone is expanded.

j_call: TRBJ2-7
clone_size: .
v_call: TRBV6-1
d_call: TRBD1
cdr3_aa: CASSDNRGYEQYF
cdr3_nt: TGTGCCAGCAGTGACAACAGGGGTTACGAGCAGTACTTC

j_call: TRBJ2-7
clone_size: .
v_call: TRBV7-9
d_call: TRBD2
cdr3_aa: CASSLWLNWREKSYEQYF
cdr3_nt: TGTGCCAGCAGCTTATGGTTAAACTGGCGGGAGAAATCCTACGAGCAGTACTTC

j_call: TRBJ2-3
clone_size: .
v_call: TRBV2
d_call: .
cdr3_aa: CASSKTVAGTDTQYF
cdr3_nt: TGTGCCAGCAGTAAGACAGTCGCGGGGACAGATACGCAGTATTTT

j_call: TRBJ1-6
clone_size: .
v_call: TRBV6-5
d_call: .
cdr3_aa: CASSYQVSGVGSPLHF
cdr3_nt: TGTGCCAGCAGTTACCAAGTCAGCGGGGTAGGTTCACCCCTCCACTTT

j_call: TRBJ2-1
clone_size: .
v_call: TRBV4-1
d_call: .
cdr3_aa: CASSQAGVNYNEQFF
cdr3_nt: TGCGCCAGCAGCCAAGCGGGAGTAAACTACAATGAGCAGTTCTTC

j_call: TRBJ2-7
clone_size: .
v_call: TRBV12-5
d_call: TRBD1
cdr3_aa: CASGLAHVLRPGQGYEQYF
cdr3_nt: TGTGCTAGTGGTTTGGCCCATGTTTTGCGACCGGGACAGGGTTACGAGCAGTACTTC

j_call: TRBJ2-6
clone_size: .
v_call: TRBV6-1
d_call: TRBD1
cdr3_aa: CASSEAPPGGLPGANVLTF
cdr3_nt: TGTGCCAGCAGTGAAGCGCCGCCAGGGGGCCTCCCTGGGGCCAACGTCCTGACTTTC

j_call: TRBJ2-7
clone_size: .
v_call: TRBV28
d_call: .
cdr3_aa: CASSFTLGKGAGEQYF
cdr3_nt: TGTGCCAGCAGTTTTACTTTGGGGAAGGGGGCGGGAGAGCAGTACTTC

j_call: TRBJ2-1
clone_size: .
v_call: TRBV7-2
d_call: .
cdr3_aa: CASSLYGRSSYNEQFF
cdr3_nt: TGTGCCAGCAGCTTATACGGGAGAAGCTCCTACAATGAGCAGTTCTTC

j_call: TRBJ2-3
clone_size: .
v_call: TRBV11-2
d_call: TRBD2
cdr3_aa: CASSTGTSGSTDTQYF
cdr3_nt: TGTGCCAGCAGCACTGGGACTAGCGGGAGCACAGATACGCAGTATTTT

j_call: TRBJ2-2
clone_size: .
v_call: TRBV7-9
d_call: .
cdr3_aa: CASSSGGRQNTGELFF
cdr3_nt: TGTGCCAGCAGCTCCGGGGGACGGCAGAACACCGGGGAGCTGTTTTTT

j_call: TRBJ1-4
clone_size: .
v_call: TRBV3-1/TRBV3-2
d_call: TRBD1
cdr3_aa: CASSLRQGAEKLFF
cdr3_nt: TGTGCCAGCAGCCTTCGACAGGGGGCTGAAAAACTGTTTTTT

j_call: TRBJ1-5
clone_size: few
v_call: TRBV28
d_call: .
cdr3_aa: CAIAREAQHF
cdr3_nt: TGTGCCATCGCGAGGGAGGCCCAGCATTTT

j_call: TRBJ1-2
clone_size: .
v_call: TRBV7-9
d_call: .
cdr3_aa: CASSLIGGLYGYTF
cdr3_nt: TGTGCCAGCAGCTTAATCGGAGGTCTCTATGGCTACACCTTC

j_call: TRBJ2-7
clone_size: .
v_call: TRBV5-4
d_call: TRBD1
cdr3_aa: CASSYRGTYEQYF
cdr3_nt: TGTGCCAGCAGCTACAGGGGTACCTACGAGCAGTACTTC

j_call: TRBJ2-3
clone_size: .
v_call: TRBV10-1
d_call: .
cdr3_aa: CASGPGRDTQYF
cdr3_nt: TGCGCCAGCGGCCCAGGCCGAGATACGCAGTATTTT

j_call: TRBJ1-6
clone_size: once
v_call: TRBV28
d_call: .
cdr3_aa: CASSLASYNSPLHF
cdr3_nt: TGTGCCAGCAGTTTGGCCTCCTATAATTCACCCCTCCACTTT

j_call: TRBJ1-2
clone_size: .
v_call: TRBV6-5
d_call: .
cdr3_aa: CASSLTGSNYGYTF
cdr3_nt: TGTGCCAGCAGCCTGACCGGGTCGAACTATGGCTACACCTTC

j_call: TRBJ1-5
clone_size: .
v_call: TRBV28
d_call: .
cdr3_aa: CASSSPRQSNQPQHF
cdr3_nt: TGTGCCAGCAGTTCCCCCAGACAGAGCAATCAGCCCCAGCATTTT

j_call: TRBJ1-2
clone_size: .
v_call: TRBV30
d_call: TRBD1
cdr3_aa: CAWSVDRGYLYGYTF
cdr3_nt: TGTGCCTGGAGTGTTGACAGGGGATACCTTTATGGCTACACCTTC

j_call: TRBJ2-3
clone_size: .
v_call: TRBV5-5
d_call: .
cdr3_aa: CASSLAADTDTQYF
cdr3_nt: TGTGCCAGCAGCCTCGCAGCGGACACAGATACGCAGTATTTT

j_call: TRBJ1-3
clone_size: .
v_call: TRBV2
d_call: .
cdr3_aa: CASSEDRGLGNTIYF
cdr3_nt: TGTGCCAGCAGTGAAGATAGGGGTTTAGGAAACACCATATATTTT

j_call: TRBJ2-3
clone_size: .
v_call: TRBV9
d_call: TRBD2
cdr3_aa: CASSVAGAGVGTDTQYF
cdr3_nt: TGTGCCAGCAGCGTAGCAGGAGCGGGAGTTGGCACAGATACGCAGTATTTT

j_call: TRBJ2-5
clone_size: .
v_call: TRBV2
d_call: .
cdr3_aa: CASTRPPSAGVSGETQYF
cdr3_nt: TGTGCCAGCACCCGCCCCCCCTCAGCAGGTGTTAGTGGGGAGACCCAGTACTTC

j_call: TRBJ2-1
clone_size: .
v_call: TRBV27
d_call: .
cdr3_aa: CASSLVRGTYNEQFF
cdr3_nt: TGTGCCAGCAGTTTGGTGCGGGGAACCTACAATGAGCAGTTCTTC

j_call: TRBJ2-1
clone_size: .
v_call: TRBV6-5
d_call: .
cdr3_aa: CASRTGSWGNEQFF
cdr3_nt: TGTGCCAGCAGAACAGGCAGTTGGGGCAATGAGCAGTTCTTC

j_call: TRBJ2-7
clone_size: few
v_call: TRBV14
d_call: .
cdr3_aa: CASSPNSRVEQYF
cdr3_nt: TGTGCCAGCAGTCCCAACAGCAGGGTAGAGCAGTACTTC

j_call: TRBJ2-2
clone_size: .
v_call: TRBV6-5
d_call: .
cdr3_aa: CASSYLAGTNTGELFF
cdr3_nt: TGTGCCAGCAGTTACTTGGCAGGGACTAACACCGGGGAGCTGTTTTTT

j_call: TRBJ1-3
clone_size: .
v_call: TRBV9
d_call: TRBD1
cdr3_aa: CASSVGTGVGNTIYF
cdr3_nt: TGTGCCAGCAGCGTAGGGACAGGGGTTGGAAACACCATATATTTT